This TCR beta chain was sequenced in a study of cytomegalovirus exposure and HLA in healthy donors. V shed 6 bases and J 8 bases; nucleotides not matched to a gene: 13. CDR1 is SGHNT and CDR2 is YYREEE in the germline V gene (reference sequence). The length of the CDR3 is 15 residues. Donors came from a validation cohort of 90 to 150 subjects, distinct from the first 666-subject cohort. TCRdb's table, derived via immunoSEQ multiplex PCR, lists solely in-frame clones and lacks some. The sample records about 66,000 clones, approximately 97% being singletons. As concerns this clone: Its antigen is undetermined.

Study findings and constraints: The study flagged about 150 TCR beta chains as cytomegalovirus-associated. Specific recognition of CMV antigens was confirmed in vitro for a few chains (all CMV-associated). Reports described diagnosis of cytomegalovirus status by the classifier as highly specific and sensitive.

The origin of this receptor is a woman aged 18-29 years in good health and CMV-seropositive. Sequenced sample: PBMCs. The V call is TRBV5-4, the J call TRBJ1-2; 10 bases map to TRBD1. The CDR3 nucleotides are TGTGCCAGCACGCGGATCGTCGGACAGGGGGGAGGCTACACCTTC. It translates to CASTRIVGQGGGYTF.